This entry lists 27 T cell receptor beta chains sequenced from one sample in a study of Ad26.COV2.S vaccination and SARS-CoV-2 variants (dated by TCRdb to 2020 to 2023). In light of the paper, this sample's treatment or condition label describes: approximately 18 received Ad26.COV2.S at low or high dose, single or two shots; 5 received placebo; per-sample allocation not given. Repertoires of vaccine and placebo recipients were sequenced from samples taken on day 63 after the first injection. The library was prepared using the immunoSEQ multiplex PCR assay. TCRdb provides this immuneACCESS table in a form limited to in-frame rearrangements. Some clones are lacking; in checked studies, under half of them reflect an unresolved V gene, and why the rest are absent is not known. This sample has a few hundred thousand clones in its table, and approximately 83% of those were observed once. The ten largest clones capture 7.4% of the sample.

Sequencing was performed on peripheral blood, taken in a trial of Ad26.COV2.S vaccine versus placebo. The receptors shown here come from a person aged 18-60 years who received the Ad26.COV2.S COVID-19 vaccine or a placebo.

This sequence joins TRBV5-1 and TRBJ2-1; possible D gene TRBD1, 6 bases. V was pared by 0 bases and J by 7 bases, with 20 bases between. The length of the CDR3 is 17 residues. The germline gives CDR1 SGHRS, CDR2 YFSETQ. CDR3 loop: CASSLEGHRALGNEQFF. CDR3 DNA sequence: TGCGCCAGCAGCTTGGAGGGTCACAGGGCCTTGGGGAATGAGCAGTTCTTC.

This chain uses TRBV19 with TRBJ1-2; D unresolved. The CDR3 has 15 amino acids. V was trimmed by 3 bases and J by 4 bases, leaving 15 bases between them. Germline V CDR1 and CDR2: LNHDA, SQIVND (reference sequence). The CDR3: CASSISLSVFYGYTF. DNA of the CDR3: TGTGCCAGTAGTATTTCTTTGTCGGTATTCTATGGCTACACCTTC. The entire variable domain, with the rest obtained from reference TRBV19 and TRBJ1-2, is as follows: DGGITQSPKYLFRKEGQNVTLSCEQNLNHDAMYWYRQDPGQGLRLIYYSQIVNDFQKGDIAEGYSVSREKKESFPLTVTSAQKNPTAFYLCASSISLSVFYGYTFGSGTRLTVV.

This clone was counted a single time. The chain uses TRBV4-3 and TRBJ1-2; tentatively, D is TRBD1 (6 bases). Trimming cost V 0 bases and J 4 bases, with 9 bases left between them. The CDR3 covers 14 residues. Germline CDR1 and CDR2: LGHNA and YSLEER. This CDR3 reads CASSQDRGLYGYTF. DNA of the CDR3: TGCGCCAGCAGCCAAGATCGGGGGCTCTATGGCTACACCTTC.

This chain uses TRBV2 with TRBJ2-1; D might be TRBD1 (6 bases). The germline V gene encodes CDR1 SNHLY and CDR2 FYNNEI. There are 12 residues in the CDR3. Trimming removed 5 bases from V and 15 bases from J, with 17 bases in between. The CDR3 spells CASSLLQGFGFF. CDR3 in DNA: TGTGCCAGCAGTCTACTACAGGGATTTGGGTTCTTC.

The V gene is TRBV18, the J gene TRBJ2-2; 11 nucleotides match TRBD2. CDR1 is KGHSH and CDR2 is LQKENI in the germline V gene. V lost 8 bases, J lost 0 bases, and 2 bases stayed unmatched. This CDR3 has 15 residues. The CDR3 loop is CASTTSGANTGELFF. In DNA form, the CDR3 reads TGTGCCAGCACGACTAGCGGGGCGAACACCGGGGAGCTGTTTTTT.

This clone was found once. The V call is TRBV5-1, the J call TRBJ2-1; TRBD2 aligns across 8 bases. The CDR3 totals 15 residues. V was pared by 5 bases and J by 0 bases, with 4 bases of the junction left unmatched. The germline gives CDR1 SGHRS, CDR2 YFSETQ. The CDR3, as DNA: TGCGCCAGCAGACCCGGGACTAGCTCCTACAATGAGCAGTTCTTC. Its protein product is CASRPGTSSYNEQFF.

The chain carries TRBV5-1 and TRBJ1-1, with D possibly matching TRBD1 (6 bases). V dropped 4 bases and J dropped 1 base, with 14 bases sitting between them. The germline V gene encodes CDR1 SGHRS and CDR2 YFSETQ. This CDR3 is built from 15 residues. In nucleotides, the CDR3 is TGCGCCAGCAGCGGGCCCGGGACATCGAACACTGAAGCTTTCTTT. Translated: CASSGPGTSNTEAFF. Combining the CDR3 with reference TRBV5-1 and TRBJ1-1 gives the whole variable domain KAGVTQTPRYLIKTRGQQVTLSCSPISGHRSVSWYQQTPGQGLQFLFEYFSETQRNKGNFPGRFSGRQFSNSRSEMNVSTLELGDSALYLCASSGPGTSNTEAFFGQGTRLTVV.

The chain links TRBV5-1 to TRBJ2-2; 12 bases are a match to TRBD1. The ends lost 4 bases at V and 7 bases at J; junction bases unmatched: 14. The CDR3 loop spans 18 amino acids. The germline V gene has CDR1 SGHRS and CDR2 YFSETQ. The CDR3 DNA is TGCGCCAGCAGCCATCCGGGACAGGGGGCGTTTCGAGGCGGGGAGCTGTTTTTT. Translation: CASSHPGQGAFRGGELFF.

Only one count was recorded for this clone. The genes are TRBV2 and TRBJ1-2; 9 bases match TRBD1. The CDR3 covers 14 residues. The germline CDR1 and CDR2 sequences are SNHLY and FYNNEI. Germline trimming cut 4 bases from V and 7 bases from J; bases unmatched to any gene: 7. Here the CDR3 reads CASSGGQGRVGYTF. The DNA of the CDR3 is TGTGCCAGCAGTGGTGGACAGGGGAGAGTTGGCTACACCTTC. Variable domain in full (rest from reference TRBV2 and TRBJ1-2): EPEVTQTPSHQVTQMGQEVILRCVPISNHLYFYWYRQILGQKVEFLVSFYNNEISEKSEIFDDQFSVERPDGSNFTLKIRSTKLEDSAMYFCASSGGQGRVGYTFGSGTRLTVV.

The rearrangement links TRBV29-1 to TRBJ1-1; D remains ambiguous. Trimming took off 5 bases at V and 2 bases at J, with 6 bases between the two ends. This CDR3 contains 11 residues. Germline-derived CDR1 and CDR2 are SQVTM and ANQGSEA. In nucleotides, the CDR3 is TGCAGCGTTTCCGTTAACACTGAAGCTTTCTTT. It translates to CSVSVNTEAFF.

The chain links TRBV5-1 to TRBJ1-1; D is unresolved. Trimming stripped 0 bases from V and 6 bases from J, with 18 bases between. The CDR3 totals 16 residues. Looked up from germline, CDR1 is SGHRS and CDR2 is YFSETQ. The chain's CDR3 is CASSLDVSFPGAEAFF. DNA of the CDR3: TGCGCCAGCAGCTTGGACGTATCGTTTCCGGGCGCTGAAGCTTTCTTT.

V is TRBV27 and J is TRBJ1-1; D is possibly TRBD1 (6 bases). The CDR3 has 17 residues. V lost 3 bases to trimming and J lost 0 bases, with 17 bases between them. The germline V gene encodes CDR1 MNHEY and CDR2 SMNVEV (reference sequence). In nucleotides, the CDR3 is TGTGCCAGCAGTTTCGTAGCAGGGGCGGGATTGAACACTGAAGCTTTCTTT. Residues: CASSFVAGAGLNTEAFF.

V usage is TRBV9 and J usage is TRBJ1-1, with D unclear. The CDR3 length is 15 residues. V lost 1 base and J 4 bases, leaving 14 bases between the germline ends. Germline loops: CDR1 SGDLS, CDR2 YYNGEE. The CDR3 spells CASSVRPQTGTEAFF. The CDR3 DNA sequence: TGTGCCAGCAGCGTAAGACCCCAAACGGGCACTGAAGCTTTCTTT.

The chain employs TRBV7-8 and TRBJ1-3; no definite D call. Germline V gene data show CDR1 as SGHVS and CDR2 as FQNEAQ. This CDR3 contains 15 residues. Between the trimmed V and J ends, which lost 1 base and 4 bases, there was a span of 11 bases. In nucleotides, the CDR3 is TGTGCCAGCAGCTTAGTGGTGGGCTCCGGAAACACCATATATTTT. Its translation: CASSLVVGSGNTIYF. The whole variable domain, remainder taken from reference TRBV7-8 and TRBJ1-3, is GAGVSQSPRYKVAKRGQDVALRCDPISGHVSLFWYQQALGQGPEFLTYFQNEAQLDKSGLPSDRFFAERPEGSVSTLKIQRTQQEDSAVYLCASSLVVGSGNTIYFGEGSWLTVV.

This clone appeared a few times. This chain links TRBV27 with TRBJ1-1; D remains unclear. V lost 2 bases to trimming and J lost 4 bases, with 11 bases between them. The length of the CDR3 is 14 residues. The germline CDR1 and CDR2 sequences are MNHEY and SMNVEV (reference sequence). The chain's CDR3 is CASSLPGVGTEAFF. As DNA, the CDR3 is TGTGCCAGCAGTTTACCGGGAGTGGGCACTGAAGCTTTCTTT.

This clone is a singleton in its sample. This rearrangement joins TRBV7-2 to TRBJ2-5, with D possibly matching TRBD1 (5 bases). The V gene lost 1 base and the J gene lost 5 bases, with 14 bases spanning the gap. Looked up from germline, CDR1 is SGHTA and CDR2 is FQGNSA. The CDR3 has 15 residues. CDR3 sequence: CASSLGSGSRETQYF. The CDR3 DNA sequence: TGTGCCAGCAGCTTAGGATCAGGGTCGAGGGAGACCCAGTACTTC.

CDR3 bases: TGTGCAAGTCGCTTAGCTATTGAATGTAATAGCTCCTACAATGAGCAGTTCTTC. Translated: CASRLAIECNSSYNEQFF. The V gene is TRBV12-2, the J gene TRBJ2-1; TRBD2 was called by the table and not checked on the DNA. TRBV12-2 counts as a pseudogene. The CDR3 is 18 residues long.

The chain recombines TRBV19 with TRBJ2-7; 7 nucleotides match TRBD1. The V gene's germline CDR1 is LNHDA and CDR2 SQIVND (reference sequence). The V and J ends lost 5 bases and 3 bases, in that order; junction bases with no gene match: 4. The length of the CDR3 is 13 residues. In DNA, the CDR3 is TGTGCCAGTAGTGCTGGGACAGACTACGAGCAGTACTTC. Its translation: CASSAGTDYEQYF.

The chain is built from TRBV6-5 and TRBJ2-7; no clear D gene. This CDR3 has 13 amino acids. The V gene's germline CDR1 is MNHEY and CDR2 SVGAGI. Trimming shortened V by 5 bases and J by 4 bases, and 12 bases separated the two germline ends. In nucleotides, the CDR3 is TGTGCCAGCAGTCTTTTGGACGGGTACGAGCAGTACTTC. Its translation is CASSLLDGYEQYF.

V usage is TRBV2 and J usage is TRBJ1-5; no definite D call. This CDR3 has 13 residues. Trimming removed 6 bases at V and 5 bases at J, with 11 bases between. Germline loops: CDR1 SNHLY, CDR2 FYNNEI. CDR3 in amino acids: CASSNYIDQPQHF. The CDR3 nucleotides read TGTGCCAGCAGCAACTACATTGATCAGCCCCAGCATTTT.

The CDR3 region is CASSDRQGGQPQHF. CDR3 in DNA: TGTGCCAGCAGCGACCGACAGGGGGGTCAGCCCCAGCATTTT. V usage is TRBV7-2 and J usage is TRBJ1-5; 9 bases align to TRBD1. V was clipped by 5 bases and J by 6 bases; unmatched bases: 5. The length of the CDR3 is 14 residues. Per the germline V gene, CDR1 is SGHTA and CDR2 is FQGNSA.

The chain has TRBV4-1 and TRBJ2-7; 10 bases agree with TRBD2. The V gene end was trimmed by 4 bases and the J gene end by 7 bases; junction bases not matched to a gene: 10. Germline CDR1 and CDR2: MGHRA and YSYEKL. This CDR3 comprises 15 residues. The CDR3 loop reads CASSPLAGVVREQYF. The DNA for the CDR3 is TGCGCCAGCAGCCCGCTAGCGGGAGTAGTTAGGGAGCAGTACTTC.

This clone was recorded only once. The J gene is TRBJ2-7, the V gene TRBV12-5; D might be TRBD2 (6 bases). This CDR3 has 15 residues. Trimming shortened V by 6 bases and J by 2 bases, and 17 bases separated the two germline ends. The V gene's germline CDR1 is LGHNT and CDR2 FRNRAP. CDR3 in amino acids: CASGTYIGGTYEQYF. The CDR3 nucleotides read TGTGCTAGTGGCACTTACATCGGAGGGACCTACGAGCAGTACTTC.

The gene calls are TRBV9 and TRBJ1-4, with a tentative D call TRBD1 (5 bases). Germline loops: CDR1 SGDLS, CDR2 YYNGEE. The CDR3 is made up of 15 amino acids. V was cut by 2 bases and J by 7 bases, with 15 bases left in between. CDR3 DNA sequence: TGTGCCAGCAGCGTCCACAGGTCAGGAGGTGAAAAACTGTTTTTT. Translating it yields CASSVHRSGGEKLFF.

This chain joins TRBV27 and TRBJ2-4; D gene unclear. This CDR3 is 14 amino acids long. Germline CDR1 reads MNHEY; CDR2 reads SMNVEV (reference sequence). The germline V and J ends were trimmed by 5 bases and 7 bases, with 15 bases remaining between them. CDR3 in DNA: TGTGCCAGCAGTCCCTCAAGACAAGCTAACATTCAGTACTTC. Translating it yields CASSPSRQANIQYF.

The chain combines TRBV7-9 with TRBJ1-5; D is unresolved. Germline assignment: CDR1 SEHNR and CDR2 FQNEAQ (reference sequence). This CDR3 is 16 amino acids long. V lost 1 base, J lost 0 bases, and 10 bases lay in between. CDR3 DNA: TGTGCCAGCAGCTTAGTCTCAGAGTTTAGCAATCAGCCCCAGCATTTT. Translation: CASSLVSEFSNQPQHF.

The rearrangement uses TRBV20-1 and TRBJ2-7; 15 bases match TRBD2. This CDR3 region has 16 residues. The V segment lost 3 bases and the J segment 6 bases; nucleotides outside the gene matches: 9. Germline CDR1 reads DFQATT; CDR2 reads SNEGSKA (reference sequence). CDR3 nucleotides: TGCAGTGCTAGTCGAGGACTAGCGGGGGGGCCGGCCGAGCAGTACTTC. Translated, it gives CSASRGLAGGPAEQYF.